These T cell receptor beta chains were read from a single sample in a study of regulatory T cells in long-lasting Graves disease. TCRdb independently ran MiXCR on the multiplex PCR reads; one entry per CDR3 protein. The data show around 430,000 distinct CDR3 sequences, roughly 22% seen once. The source was peripheral blood mononuclear cells (PBMCs), collected when the disease was refractory, from a patient treated with antithyroid drugs. The receptor set was obtained from a female donor with Graves disease. Each CDR3 is given with its conserved first and last residue. Each record gives: clone size, D gene, V gene, J gene, CDR3 DNA, CDR3 protein. A D gene is named only where the DNA matches it firmly. Expanded clones are given a class, and other clones once, few, many or no size at all.

>many|-|TRBV2|TRBJ2-7
TGTGCCAGCAGTGAGTCGACGACACTATCCTACGAGCAGTACTTC
CASSESTTLSYEQYF
>many|TRBD1|TRBV6-1|TRBJ1-5
TGTGCCAGCAGTGGACAGGGGAGTTTTGGCAATCAGCCCCAGCATTTT
CASSGQGSFGNQPQHF
>few|-|TRBV12-3/TRBV12-4|TRBJ2-3
TGTGCCAGCAGTTTCCGCGGGGGCCCCACAGATACGCAGTATTTT
CASSFRGGPTDTQYF
>-|TRBD1|TRBV7-3|TRBJ1-1
TGTGCCAGCAGCTTAGTGGGGCCGGGACAGTTGAGTTTAGCTTTCTTT
CASSLVGPGQLSLAFF
>-|-|TRBV19|TRBJ2-7
TGTGCCAGTAGTATGGGCCAGGGGCCCATCGAGCAGTACTTC
CASSMGQGPIEQYF
>many|-|TRBV29-1|TRBJ1-2
TGCAGCGTTGAAGTTCCAGGGAGAATATCAGCTAACTATGGCTACACCTTC
CSVEVPGRISANYGYTF
>many|TRBD1|TRBV29-1|TRBJ1-1
TGCAGCGTTGAGTTTTCACAGGGGATAACTGAAGCTTTCTTT
CSVEFSQGITEAFF
>many|-|TRBV11-2|TRBJ1-1
TGTGCCAGCAGCTGGACATACACTGAAGCTTTCTTT
CASSWTYTEAFF
>few|-|TRBV7-2|TRBJ2-7
TGTGCCAGCAGCTCCCCGGCGGACTCCTACGAGCAGTACTTC
CASSSPADSYEQYF
>many|TRBD1|TRBV2|TRBJ1-5
TGTGCCAGCAGCTCTAGGACAGGGGAGCAGCCCCAGCATTTT
CASSSRTGEQPQHF
>many|-|TRBV2|TRBJ2-2
TGTGCCAGCAGTGAGGACTCCCCCGGGGAGCTGTTTTTT
CASSEDSPGELFF
>-|-|TRBV5-1|TRBJ2-2
TGCGCCAGCAGCCTCAGGACTGGAGTGGGGGAGCTGTTTTTT
CASSLRTGVGELFF
>-|-|TRBV7-9|TRBJ1-2
TGTGCCAGCAGAGATAGCGGGCAACATGGCTACACCTTC
CASRDSGQHGYTF
>many|-|TRBV6-5|TRBJ1-2
TGTGCCAGCAGTTACTCGCGCAGGACATCTAACTATGGCTACACCTTC
CASSYSRRTSNYGYTF
>-|TRBD2|TRBV25-1|TRBJ2-1
TGTGCCAGCGGAGTCCGAAGTGGGGGGGTCGAAATCAATGAGCAGTTCTTC
CASGVRSGGVEINEQFF
>many|TRBD1|TRBV6-1|TRBJ1-2
TGTGCCAGCAGTAAGGGGGCTTATGATGGCTACACCTTC
CASSKGAYDGYTF
>-|-|TRBV9|TRBJ2-7
TGTGCCAGCAGCGTAGAGGACACCAACTACGAGCAGTACTTC
CASSVEDTNYEQYF
>many|-|TRBV29-1|TRBJ1-5
TGCAGCGTTGAAGGGGACACCCTTTTCCATCAGCCCCAGCATTTT
CSVEGDTLFHQPQHF
>-|-|TRBV6-5|TRBJ1-5
TGTGCCAGCAGTTACTCGACAGAAAGCAATCAGCCCCAGCATTTT
CASSYSTESNQPQHF
>-|TRBD1|TRBV29-1|TRBJ1-1
TGCAGCGTTGAAGATCGTGGGACAGACCTCGAAGCTTTCTTT
CSVEDRGTDLEAFF
>-|TRBD1|TRBV7-2|TRBJ1-4
TGTGCCAGCAGCCCCGGGACAGGGGTGGTTGGAAGCAATGAAAAACTGTTTTTT
CASSPGTGVVGSNEKLFF
>many|TRBD2|TRBV28|TRBJ2-2
TGTGCCAGCAGGCGGACGGGAGGTGGCACCGGGGAGCTGTTTTTT
CASRRTGGGTGELFF
>-|-|TRBV13|TRBJ1-3
TGTGCCAGCAGTGGGTCGGCCTCTGGAAACACCATATATTTT
CASSGSASGNTIYF